This T cell receptor (beta chain) was sequenced in a study of shared clonotypes between healthy human individuals. This table comes from immunoSEQ multiplex PCR, and its TCRdb copy is limited to in-frame clones, with some not included. The sample gives fewer than 650,000 clones, 70% to 80% of which show up once; 10% to 15% is in the top ten. The sample comprised PBMCs. This clonotype originated in a woman in her thirties or forties in good health. Some clones in this sample may be carry-over from other donors' samples.

The CDR3 DNA reads TGTGCCAGCAGTCGTCTGGCCGGGGAGCTGTTTTTT. Translation gives CASSRLAGELFF. V and J are TRBV6-6 and TRBJ2-2; D remains ambiguous. Per germline, CDR1 MNHNY and CDR2 SVGAGI (reference sequence). Trimming left V 5 bases short and J 6 bases short, with 7 bases between. This CDR3 is built from 12 residues.